The entry below gives a single T cell receptor beta chain sequence along with its context. Antigen specificity is unknown. The sample is drawn from a study of beta chain features in type 1 diabetes. Study-wide findings and caveats: The study found moderately but significantly shorter TCRB CDR3s in all four CD4+ subsets of Type 1 diabetes patients. More deletions and fewer insertions at VDJ junctions were seen in type 1 diabetes patients. The question of HLA type influencing TCRB rearrangement was one that remained unresolved here. Among patients, naive, central memory and Treg TCRB repertoires appeared more similar than among healthy donors.

Germline lookup yields CDR1 SGHTA and CDR2 FQGNSA. This CDR3 comprises 14 residues. J lost 4 bases, V lost 2 bases, and 2 bases had no gene match. Every bit of the isolated RNA underwent reverse transcription, so sequencing read expressed TCRB transcripts. The repertoire was sequenced with immunoSEQ multiplex PCR; TCRdb's copy has only in-frame clones and lacks some. This sample has 240,000 or so clones, with around 13% found just once. Cell sorting via CD45RO/CCR7/CD25/CD127/CD95/CD27 was performed to obtain CD4+ naive, central memory, regulatory and stem cell-like memory cells. Input material: naive CD4+ T cells from blood. This clonotype was sampled from a man aged 25 to 40 with type 1 diabetes. This chain joins TRBV7-2 and TRBJ2-5; 9 nucleotides line up with TRBD2. The CDR3 DNA sequence: TGTGCCAGCAGCTTATGGACTAGCGTAGAGACCCAGTACTTC. Residues: CASSLWTSVETQYF.